Listed below are T cell receptor beta chains from one sample, sequenced in a study of T cell repertoires in cytomegalovirus infection. TCRdb itself ran the reads through MiXCR, one entry per CDR3 protein. The sample carries 290,000 or so distinct CDR3 sequences, over 20% recorded once. Sequencing was carried out using PBMCs. These TCRs come from a human donor in good health (CMV status not recorded). Some clones in this sample may be carry-over from other donors' samples. The CDR3 runs from the conserved cysteine through the conserved F or W. The order of the fields is V gene, clone size, D gene, J gene, CDR3 DNA, CDR3 protein. A D gene is named only where the DNA matches it firmly. Rows give clone size only sometimes, using once, few, many, or a class for an expanded clone.

TRBV7-2	many	.	TRBJ2-7	TGTGCCAGCAGCTTAGGCGTCCGCACCTACGAGCAGTACTTC	CASSLGVRTYEQYF
TRBV19	.	.	TRBJ1-3	TGTGCCAGTAGTCCAGGGATCCCCACTGGAAACACCATATATTTT	CASSPGIPTGNTIYF
TRBV7-9	.	TRBD2	TRBJ2-5	TGTGCCAGCAGCAGAGCGGGAGGTATCCAAGAGACCCAGTACTTC	CASSRAGGIQETQYF
TRBV6-5	.	.	TRBJ1-5	TGTGCCAGCACCACTGGAGGGGAGCCCCAGCATTTT	CASTTGGEPQHF
TRBV19	.	TRBD2	TRBJ2-1	TGTGCCAGTAGTATAAATCCGGGACTAGCGGGAGGGGACAATGAGCAGTTCTTC	CASSINPGLAGGDNEQFF
TRBV20-1	few	.	TRBJ2-1	TGCAGTGCTAGGGGGGGTGGGTCCGGCAGCTCCTACAATGAGCAGTTCTTC	CSARGGGSGSSYNEQFF
TRBV7-8	.	TRBD1	TRBJ1-4	TGTGCCAGCAGCTTGTCCCGGGACAGGGGAGGACGTGAAAAACTGTTTTTT	CASSLSRDRGGREKLFF
TRBV28	.	.	TRBJ1-1	TGTGCCAGCAGTTTAACCGCAGGGATGAACACTGAAGCTTTCTTT	CASSLTAGMNTEAFF
TRBV20-1	few	TRBD1	TRBJ2-1	TGCAGTGCTGGCGGACAGGTGTACAATGAGCAGTTCTTC	CSAGGQVYNEQFF
TRBV7-2	many	.	TRBJ2-5	TGTGCCAGCAGCCCCGCTCCACAAGAGACCCAGTACTTC	CASSPAPQETQYF
TRBV6-2/TRBV6-3	once	TRBD2	TRBJ2-1	TGTGCCAGCAGTTACGAGGGAGGGGTTAGTGAGCAGTTCTTC	CASSYEGGVSEQFF
TRBV7-9	many	.	TRBJ2-1	TGTGCCAGCAGCTTATTCTCGCTCAGCTCCTACAATGAGCAGTTCTTC	CASSLFSLSSYNEQFF
TRBV20-1	few	TRBD1	TRBJ1-1	TGCAGTGCTAGGACAGGGGCCCTCAGGAACACTGAAGCTTTCTTT	CSARTGALRNTEAFF
TRBV12-3/TRBV12-4	few	TRBD2	TRBJ2-3	TGTGCCAGCAGTTGGACTAGCGGGGAGGCACCGCAGTATTTT	CASSWTSGEAPQYF
TRBV7-2	many	.	TRBJ2-5	TGTGCCAGCAGCTTGGACAGTCGAGAGACCCAGTACTTC	CASSLDSRETQYF
TRBV7-9	many	.	TRBJ2-5	TGTGCCAGCAGCCCCGCGTGGGAGACCCAGTACTTC	CASSPAWETQYF
TRBV7-2	many	.	TRBJ2-5	TGTGCCAGCAGCTCCTTGTACCAAGAGACCCAGTACTTC	CASSSLYQETQYF
TRBV29-1	.	.	TRBJ2-5	TGCAGCGTTGCTAGGGTTCAAGAGACCCAGTACTTC	CSVARVQETQYF
TRBV20-1	.	.	TRBJ2-2	TGCAGTGCTAGACGCCGACAGCACACCGGGGAGCTGTTTTTT	CSARRRQHTGELFF
TRBV29-1	.	TRBD2	TRBJ2-1	TGCAGCTTTAGCGGGAGAACCTACAATGAGCAGTTCTTC	CSFSGRTYNEQFF
TRBV7-2	many	.	TRBJ2-2	TGTGCCAGCAGAGAAGGACAGAACTTCGGGGAGCTGTTTTTT	CASREGQNFGELFF
TRBV29-1	.	.	TRBJ2-1	TGCAGCGCCCGCAAGGACAGTTCGAACAATGAGCAGTTCTTC	CSARKDSSNNEQFF
TRBV20-1	.	.	TRBJ2-1	TGCAGTGCTGTTGAGGCAGGGAGGAATGAGCAGTTCTTC	CSAVEAGRNEQFF
TRBV6-2/TRBV6-3	.	.	TRBJ1-5	TGTGCCAGCAGTTACTCCCGGACAGCCTACAATCAGCCCCAGCATTTT	CASSYSRTAYNQPQHF
TRBV19	.	TRBD1	TRBJ1-4	TGTGCCACCAGACAGGGTGCTAATGAAAAACTGTTTTTT	CATRQGANEKLFF
TRBV7-2	many	.	TRBJ1-5	TGTGCCAGCAGCTTGGACTCAAATCAGCCCCAGCATTTT	CASSLDSNQPQHF
TRBV7-2	many	TRBD2	TRBJ2-1	TGTGCCAGCAGCTCCTTGACTAGCGGGAGTGGTGAGCAGTTCTTC	CASSSLTSGSGEQFF
TRBV30	.	TRBD1	TRBJ2-7	TGTGCCTCGACAGGGGACTTCTACGAGCAGTACTTC	CASTGDFYEQYF
TRBV7-2	.	.	TRBJ2-5	TGTGCCAGCAGCTTAAGTATGAAGACCCAGTACTTC	CASSLSMKTQYF
TRBV29-1	few	.	TRBJ2-3	TGCAGCGTTGATCTGGGGGGTTTAACAGATACGCAGTATTTT	CSVDLGGLTDTQYF
TRBV6-2/TRBV6-3	.	.	TRBJ1-2	TGTGCCAGCAGTCCCGGAGGGCCATATGGCTACACCTTC	CASSPGGPYGYTF
TRBV10-3	.	TRBD2	TRBJ2-2	TGTGCCATCAAGCGGGGGGCTGCGAACACCGGGGAGCTGTTTTTT	CAIKRGAANTGELFF
TRBV7-2	.	.	TRBJ2-3	TGTGCCAGCAGCTTAGGGGCCCAAAGAGATACGCAGTATTTT	CASSLGAQRDTQYF
TRBV14	few	.	TRBJ2-4	TGTGCCAGCAGCCAGGGCCAGGGTACAAACATTCAGTACTTC	CASSQGQGTNIQYF
TRBV7-2	many	TRBD1	TRBJ1-5	TGTGCCAGCAGCTTAGAGGACAGGGGAGGTCAGCCCCAGCATTTT	CASSLEDRGGQPQHF
TRBV11-2	few	TRBD1	TRBJ2-7	TGTGCCAGCAGCTTCGGACAGGGGAAATACGAGCAGTACTTC	CASSFGQGKYEQYF
TRBV11-2	.	.	TRBJ1-6	TGTGCCAGCAGCTTAGGTGATGGTTACTCACCCCTCCACTTT	CASSLGDGYSPLHF
TRBV10-3	.	.	TRBJ2-7	TGTGCCATCAGGGGTTTTCAAGAAGTGGACGAGCAGTACTTC	CAIRGFQEVDEQYF
TRBV5-6	few	.	TRBJ1-1	TGTGCCAGCAGCTCAGGACCTGTTATGAACACTGAAGCTTTCTTT	CASSSGPVMNTEAFF
TRBV6-6	few	TRBD1	TRBJ1-6	TGTGCCAGCAGAGTGGGACAGACAAATTCACCCCTCCACTTT	CASRVGQTNSPLHF
TRBV28	.	.	TRBJ2-1	TGTGCCAGCAGTAGTTCAGGAATTATGCGGCAATATGAGCAGTTCTTC	CASSSSGIMRQYEQFF
TRBV19	few	.	TRBJ2-3	TGTGCCAGTAGTATAGTTAAGCGGCACACAGATACGCAGTATTTT	CASSIVKRHTDTQYF
TRBV6-4	.	TRBD1	TRBJ1-1	TGTGCCACCTCCCGGGACAGGGGAATGCGTCACACTGAAGCTTTCTTT	CATSRDRGMRHTEAFF
TRBV20-1	.	.	TRBJ2-1	TGCAGTGCTAGAGAGTCTCTCTACAATGAGCAGTTCTTC	CSARESLYNEQFF
TRBV20-1	few	.	TRBJ2-5	TGCAGTGCTACCTTAAAGGACAACTTCCACCAAGAGACCCAGTACTTC	CSATLKDNFHQETQYF
TRBV20-1	.	.	TRBJ1-1	TGCAGTGCTAGACGCGACGGGCTCTCGTTGATCACTGAAGCTTTCTTT	CSARRDGLSLITEAFF
TRBV7-9	few	TRBD1	TRBJ1-2	TGTGCCAGCAGCTCCATACAGGGGGGAGCCTATGGCTACACCTTC	CASSSIQGGAYGYTF
TRBV7-2	.	.	TRBJ1-1	TGTGCCAGCAGCTTACATCGAGGAAAGGACACTGAAGCTTTCTTT	CASSLHRGKDTEAFF
TRBV7-3	.	TRBD1	TRBJ2-7	TGTGCCAGCAGCTTAGAATTTTCCCTGACAGGGGGGATGACTGGGTCCTACGAGCAGTACTTC	CASSLEFSLTGGMTGSYEQYF
TRBV7-2	many	.	TRBJ2-2	TGTGCCAGCAGCTTAAGGGGTCGGGACACCGGGGAGCTGTTTTTT	CASSLRGRDTGELFF
TRBV6-2/TRBV6-3	.	.	TRBJ2-1	TGTGCCAGCAAAAACTCGAGCCCGCAGTTCTTC	CASKNSSPQFF
TRBV24-1	.	.	TRBJ1-3	TGTGCCACCAGTGATTCTCAGGCTGGAAACACCATATATTTT	CATSDSQAGNTIYF
TRBV11-2	few	TRBD1	TRBJ2-2	TGTGCCAGCAGCCCCGGGACAGGAGAAACCGGGGAGCTGTTTTTT	CASSPGTGETGELFF
TRBV29-1	.	TRBD2	TRBJ2-7	TGCAGCGTGGGATCGACTAGCGTTCACGAGCAGTACTTC	CSVGSTSVHEQYF
TRBV6-6	few	.	TRBJ1-5	TGTGCCAGCAGACTACAGGAGAATCAGCCCCAGCATTTT	CASRLQENQPQHF
TRBV20-1	few	.	TRBJ1-5	TGCAGTGCGGATGGACGGGACAATCAGCCCCAGCATTTT	CSADGRDNQPQHF
TRBV10-3	.	TRBD1	TRBJ1-1	TGTGCCATCAGTGGGTTACAGGGGGCTAACACTGAAGCTTTCTTT	CAISGLQGANTEAFF
TRBV7-9	few	TRBD2	TRBJ2-1	TGTGCCATCCCGAGGGCTAGCGGGAGATTCTACAATGAGCAGTTCTTC	CAIPRASGRFYNEQFF